This T cell receptor (beta chain) was captured by sequencing in a study of identical twins. Study outcomes and limitations: Monozygotic twin pairs showed more out-of-frame TCR alpha sharing than models estimated.

The V end lost 2 bases, the J end lost 3 bases, and 8 bases lay between the germline ends. The CDR3 totals 14 residues. Per germline, CDR1 MNHEY and CDR2 SMNVEV (reference sequence). It was template switching that added a universal primer site, and there were unique molecular identifiers on the cDNA. TCRdb reprocessed the 5' RACE reads via MiXCR and lists one record per CDR3 protein. The sample records more than 400,000 distinct CDR3 sequences, nearly 15% being singletons. There are a few counts of this clonotype. Its matching antigen is unknown. The same data also went into a second study, on yellow fever vaccine responses in identical twins.

This TCR was recovered from a woman younger than 30 in good health. What was sequenced was CD4+ T cells sorted from blood. The V and J genes are TRBV27 and TRBJ2-1; D not resolved. In nucleotides, the CDR3 is TGTGCCAGCAGTTTAACCTGGGTCTACAATGAGCAGTTCTTC. Protein sequence: CASSLTWVYNEQFF.